A single sample gave rise to the 24 T cell receptor beta chains below, sequenced in a study of blood T cell repertoires in COVID-19. Profiled with immunoSEQ multiplex PCR; TCRdb holds only in-frame clones, not every one. The profile shows tens of thousands of clones, nearly 80% of them singletons. The sequencing sample was made of peripheral blood. The receptors stem from a man in his sixties or seventies with COVID-19, enrolled during active disease.

The gene calls are TRBV4-1 and TRBJ2-5; D is unresolved. This CDR3 region has 14 residues. Trimming removed 1 base at V and 2 bases at J, with 8 bases between. CDR1 and CDR2 from the germline V gene are MGHRA and YSYEKL. The CDR3 spells CASSQVAVQETQYF. CDR3 nucleotide sequence: TGCGCCAGCAGCCAAGTGGCGGTACAAGAGACCCAGTACTTC.

V usage is TRBV5-1 and J usage is TRBJ2-7; TRBD1 agrees at 7 bases. This CDR3 has 14 amino acids. Losses at the gene ends were 4 bases for V and 3 bases for J; bases not matched to a gene: 7. Germline loops: CDR1 SGHRS, CDR2 YFSETQ. This CDR3 is CASSEGQNNYEQYF. CDR3 coding DNA: TGCGCCAGCAGCGAGGGACAGAATAACTACGAGCAGTACTTC.

This clone was detected only once. This chain links TRBV28 with TRBJ1-5, with D possibly matching TRBD1 (6 bases). Germline CDR1 is MDHEN and CDR2 is SYDVKM. The CDR3 sequence is 14 residues long. The V and J ends lost 6 bases and 4 bases respectively, with 13 bases between them. CDR3 DNA: TGTGCCAGCAGGGAGGACAGTTTTAATCAGCCCCAGCATTTT. It codes for CASREDSFNQPQHF.

About this clone itself: A much larger clone differs by one base, so this may be a read error. This chain links TRBV28 with TRBJ1-1; no reliable D call. This CDR3 is 14 amino acids long. V lost 4 bases to trimming and J lost 0 bases, with 9 bases between them. Germline V gene lookup returns CDR1 MDHEN and CDR2 SYDVKM. The CDR3 sequence: CASSSTSMNTEAFF. In nucleotides, the CDR3 is TGTGCCAGCAGTTCGACATCCATGAACACTGAAGCTTTCTTT.

The chain is built from TRBV7-9 and TRBJ1-1; no reliable D call. CDR1 and CDR2 from the germline V gene are SEHNR and FQNEAQ (reference sequence). V was trimmed by 3 bases and J by 5 bases, leaving 10 bases between them. CDR3 length: 13 residues. The CDR3 loop is CASSLRAGTEAFF. CDR3 bases: TGTGCCAGCAGCTTGAGAGCCGGGACTGAAGCTTTCTTT.

The J gene is TRBJ2-6, the V gene TRBV6-1; the D is unclear. CDR1 is MNHNS and CDR2 is SASEGT in the germline V gene. There are 15 residues in the CDR3. V was pared by 3 bases and J by 0 bases, with 6 bases between. Here the CDR3 reads CASSELSSGANVLTF. Here the CDR3 DNA reads TGTGCCAGCAGTGAGCTAAGCTCTGGGGCCAACGTCCTGACTTTC.

The chain uses TRBV27 and TRBJ2-1, with 15 bases that match TRBD2. The germline gives CDR1 MNHEY, CDR2 SMNVEV (reference sequence). This CDR3 is 16 amino acids long. Trimming cost V 2 bases and J 8 bases; bases outside gene matches: 4. CDR3 coding DNA: TGTGCCAGCAGTTTAGCCGGGACTAGCGGGAGGCATGAGCAGTTCTTC. Translation gives CASSLAGTSGRHEQFF.

The CDR3 here is CASSLHLGLAGVMDEQFF. The CDR3 nucleotides are TGTGCCAGCAGTCTACATCTCGGACTAGCGGGAGTTATGGATGAGCAGTTCTTC. The chain carries TRBV6-6 and TRBJ2-1; 13 bases align to TRBD2. V was clipped by 5 bases and J by 8 bases; unmatched bases: 15. This CDR3 spans 18 amino acids. Germline V gene lookup returns CDR1 MNHNY and CDR2 SVGAGI (reference sequence).

The chain uses TRBV28 and TRBJ1-1; 9 nucleotides line up with TRBD1. The CDR3 runs to 13 residues. The V and J ends lost 6 bases and 12 bases, in that order; junction bases with no gene match: 11. Germline V gene lookup returns CDR1 MDHEN and CDR2 SYDVKM. The CDR3 sequence: CASRGDRDKGTFF. DNA of the CDR3: TGTGCCAGCAGAGGGGACAGGGACAAGGGAACTTTCTTT.

This clone was recorded only once. For the CDR3, the DNA is TGCGCCAGCTCGACATCTAGCGGGGTAGTGGCAGATACGCAGTATTTT. This sequence encodes CASSTSSGVVADTQYF. The chain uses TRBV5-1 and TRBJ2-3; 9 bases agree with TRBD2. V dropped 7 bases and J dropped 4; count of bases not matched to a gene: 13. The CDR3 has 16 amino acids. Germline CDR1 SGHRS, CDR2 YFSETQ.

This clone has a handful of counts. The genes are TRBV7-3 and TRBJ2-2; D unclear. Germline values: CDR1 SGHTA, CDR2 FQGTGA. Trimming removed 5 bases at V and 7 bases at J, with 11 bases between. This CDR3 contains 13 residues. As DNA, the CDR3 is TGTGCCAGCAGCCCTAGTTTAGGCGGGGAGCTGTTTTTT. The encoded protein is CASSPSLGGELFF.

This clone was found a few times. This chain joins TRBV5-1 and TRBJ2-2; perhaps TRBD1 as D (5 bases). Trimming took 2 bases from V and 7 from J, leaving 15 bases between them. Germline assignment: CDR1 SGHRS and CDR2 YFSETQ. The CDR3 is 15 residues long. The CDR3 is CASSFQGGNRGELFF. Written as DNA, the CDR3 is TGCGCCAGCAGCTTTCAGGGTGGCAACCGCGGGGAGCTGTTTTTT.

The chain uses TRBV11-3 and TRBJ2-1, with a tentative D call TRBD2 (6 bases). Germline CDR1 and CDR2: SGHNT and YENEEA. CDR3 size: 11 residues. Trimming removed 4 bases at V and 10 bases at J, with 8 bases between. The CDR3 region is CASSYSGEQFF. CDR3 nucleotides: TGTGCCAGCAGCTATAGCGGAGAGCAGTTCTTC.

J is TRBJ2-6 and V is TRBV19, with D possibly being TRBD2 (5 bases). V gave up 5 bases and J gave up 1 base, with 6 bases separating them. CDR3 length: 14 residues. CDR1 is LNHDA, CDR2 SQIVND, per germline (reference sequence). This CDR3 reads CASSRGSGANVLTF. The CDR3 coding sequence is TGTGCCAGTAGTCGGGGTTCTGGGGCCAACGTCCTGACTTTC.

This clone was seen a few times. V is TRBV18 and J is TRBJ2-7, with D perhaps matching TRBD1 (6 bases). The CDR3 runs 13 residues. V lost 5 bases to trimming and J lost 1 base, with 9 bases between them. CDR1 and CDR2 (germline): KGHSH, LQKENI. CDR3 residues: CASSIDRSYEQYF. The CDR3 coding sequence is TGTGCCAGCTCAATCGACAGGTCCTACGAGCAGTACTTC. The complete variable domain, with remaining parts taken from reference TRBV18 and TRBJ2-7, reads NAGVMQNPRHLVRRRGQEARLRCSPMKGHSHVYWYRQLPEEGLKFMVYLQKENIIDESGMPKERFSAEFPKEGPSILRIQQVVRGDSAAYFCASSIDRSYEQYFGPGTRLTVT.

V is TRBV19 and J is TRBJ2-5; 9 nucleotides line up with TRBD2. The J segment lost 13 bases and the V segment lost 4 bases, leaving 10 bases of the junction unmatched. Germline lookup yields CDR1 LNHDA and CDR2 SQIVND (reference sequence). This CDR3 is 13 amino acids long. For the CDR3, the DNA is TGTGCCAGTAGTACCGGGACTAGCAGGGCCTCGTACTTC. Its translation is CASSTGTSRASYF.

The rearrangement links TRBV27 to TRBJ2-7, with D perhaps TRBD2 (6 bases). Trimming pared 6 bases from V and 2 bases from J, leaving 17 bases between. Germline-derived CDR1 and CDR2 are MNHEY and SMNVEV (reference sequence). The CDR3 runs to 15 residues. The CDR3 region is CASRATGTPPYEQYF. CDR3 DNA: TGTGCCAGCAGAGCAACCGGGACTCCTCCCTACGAGCAGTACTTC.

The chain couples TRBV5-1 to TRBJ1-2, with D maybe TRBD1 (6 bases). Germline CDR1 is SGHRS and CDR2 is YFSETQ. The V end lost 3 bases, the J end lost 0 bases, and 9 bases lay between the germline ends. The CDR3 has 14 residues. In DNA form, the CDR3 reads TGCGCCAGCAGCTGGACAGTAGCTAACTATGGCTACACCTTC. It codes for CASSWTVANYGYTF.

V gene TRBV4-3 combines with J gene TRBJ2-3; TRBD2 matches 10 bases. Per the germline V gene, CDR1 is LGHNA and CDR2 is YSLEER. This CDR3 is 16 amino acids long. The trim removed 0 bases at V and 8 bases at J, leaving 8 bases unmatched. CDR3 amino acids: CASSQDPSGRGVTQYF. In nucleotides, the CDR3 is TGCGCCAGCAGCCAAGATCCTAGCGGGAGAGGAGTTACGCAGTATTTT.

This clone was counted ten times or more. The CDR3 region is CASSYAAGGSSNEQFF. CDR3 nucleotides: TGTGCCAGCAGTTATGCAGCGGGAGGGTCATCCAATGAGCAGTTCTTC. J is TRBJ2-1 and V is TRBV6-6; 10 bases are a match to TRBD2. Germline V gives CDR1 MNHNY, CDR2 SVGAGI (reference sequence). J lost 6 bases, V lost 3 bases, and 8 bases had no gene match. The CDR3 is 16 amino acids.

The chain joins TRBV27 to TRBJ1-1; tentatively, D is TRBD1 (5 bases). This CDR3 has 14 amino acids. The germline gives CDR1 MNHEY, CDR2 SMNVEV (reference sequence). V was shortened by 6 bases and J by 5 bases, with 16 bases between the two germline ends. CDR3: CASRSQGLGTEAFF. The CDR3 bases are TGTGCCAGCAGATCGCAGGGCTTGGGGACTGAAGCTTTCTTT.

This sequence joins TRBV28 and TRBJ2-7, with D tentatively TRBD1 (5 bases). In germline, CDR1 is MDHEN, CDR2 SYDVKM. This CDR3 has 12 amino acids. Trimming removed 5 bases from V and 7 bases from J, with 12 bases in between. CDR3 in amino acids: CASSRPGWEQYF. In DNA form, the CDR3 reads TGTGCCAGCAGTCGGCCAGGGTGGGAGCAGTACTTC.

The rearrangement uses TRBV24-1 and TRBJ2-7, with D possibly matching TRBD1 (6 bases). V was pared by 7 bases and J by 2 bases, with 17 bases between. From germline, CDR1 is KGHDR and CDR2 SFDVKD. The CDR3 is made up of 15 amino acids. As DNA, the CDR3 is TGTGCCACCAGAGAAAGAGGACAGCGACCCTACGAGCAGTACTTC. Translating it yields CATRERGQRPYEQYF.

This clone has a single count. The chain has TRBV6-5 and TRBJ1-2; TRBD1 matches 9 bases. This CDR3 is 14 amino acids long. The germline V gene has CDR1 MNHEY and CDR2 SVGAGI. V was pared by 5 bases and J by 8 bases, with 9 bases of the junction left unmatched. Written as DNA, the CDR3 is TGTGCCAGCAGTCCAGGACAGGGGATAGGCGGCTACACCTTC. Protein sequence: CASSPGQGIGGYTF.